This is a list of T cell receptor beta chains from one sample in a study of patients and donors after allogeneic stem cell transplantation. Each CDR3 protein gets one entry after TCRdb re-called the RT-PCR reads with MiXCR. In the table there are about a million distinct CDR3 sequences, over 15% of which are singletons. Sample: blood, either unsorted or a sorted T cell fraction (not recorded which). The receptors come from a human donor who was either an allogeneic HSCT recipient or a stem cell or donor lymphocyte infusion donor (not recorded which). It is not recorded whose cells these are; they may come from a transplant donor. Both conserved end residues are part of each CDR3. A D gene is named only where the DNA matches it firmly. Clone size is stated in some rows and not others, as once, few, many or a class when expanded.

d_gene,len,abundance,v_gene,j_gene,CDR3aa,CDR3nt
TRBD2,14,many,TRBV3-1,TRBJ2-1,CASSLGLAGGGMFF,TGTGCCAGCAGCCTGGGACTAGCGGGGGGAGGAATGTTCTTC
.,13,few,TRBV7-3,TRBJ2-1,CASSLSGTDEQFF,TGTGCCAGCAGCTTAAGCGGGACGGATGAGCAGTTCTTC
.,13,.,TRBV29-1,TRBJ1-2,CSVEEGPGYGYTF,TGCAGCGTTGAAGAGGGGCCAGGGTATGGCTACACCTTC
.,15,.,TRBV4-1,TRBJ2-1,CASSQGEGGPHEQFF,TGCGCCAGCAGCCAAGGAGAAGGGGGACCTCATGAGCAGTTCTTC
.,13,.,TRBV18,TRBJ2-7,CASSPGKMREQYF,TGTGCCAGCTCACCAGGGAAAATGCGGGAGCAGTACTTC
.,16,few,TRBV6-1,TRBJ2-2,CASSGVRRDQTGELFF,TGTGCCAGCAGTGGTGTACGTCGAGACCAGACCGGGGAGCTGTTTTTT
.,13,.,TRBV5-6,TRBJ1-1,CASSLDGTRRAFF,TGTGCCAGCAGCTTGGACGGGACCAGGCGGGCTTTCTTT
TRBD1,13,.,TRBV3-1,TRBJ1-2,CASSQGTGESYTF,TGTGCCAGCAGCCAAGGGACAGGGGAAAGCTACACCTTC
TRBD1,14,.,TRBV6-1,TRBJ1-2,CASSEDRGLYGYTF,TGTGCCAGCAGTGAAGACAGGGGCCTCTATGGCTACACCTTC
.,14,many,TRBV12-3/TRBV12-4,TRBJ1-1,CASSLQGFNTEAFF,TGTGCCAGCAGTTTACAGGGGTTCAACACTGAAGCTTTCTTT
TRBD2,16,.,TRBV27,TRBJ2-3,CASSSGTKTFTDTQYF,TGTGCCAGCAGTTCTGGGACTAAAACTTTCACAGATACGCAGTATTTT
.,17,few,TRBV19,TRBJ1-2,CASSIDRVGGFGYGYTF,TGTGCCAGTAGTATAGATCGAGTCGGGGGGTTTGGATATGGCTACACCTTC
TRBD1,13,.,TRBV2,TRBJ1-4,CASGQGALMTVFF,TGTGCCAGCGGACAGGGGGCCTTAATGACGGTGTTTTTT
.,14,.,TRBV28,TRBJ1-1,CASTPPRGRTEAFF,TGTGCCAGCACACCACCGCGTGGCAGGACTGAAGCTTTCTTT
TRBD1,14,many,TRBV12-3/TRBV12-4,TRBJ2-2,CASSAGTGTGELFF,TGTGCCAGCAGTGCCGGGACAGGGACCGGGGAGCTGTTTTTT
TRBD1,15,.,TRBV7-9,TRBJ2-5,CASSAIGQGKETQYF,TGTGCCAGCAGCGCTATCGGACAGGGGAAAGAGACCCAGTACTTC
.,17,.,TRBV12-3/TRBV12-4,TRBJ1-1,CASSQNRRGASDLEAFF,TGTGCCAGCAGTCAAAATCGTAGGGGCGCCTCTGACCTTGAAGCTTTCTTT
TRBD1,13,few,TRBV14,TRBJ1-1,CASSQYRGTEAFF,TGTGCCAGCAGCCAATACAGGGGTACTGAAGCTTTCTTT
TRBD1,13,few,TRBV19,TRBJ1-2,CASRGQVNYGYTF,TGTGCCAGTAGGGGACAGGTGAACTATGGCTACACCTTC
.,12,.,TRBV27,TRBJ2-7,CASSGQRYEQYF,TGTGCCAGCAGCGGACAGAGATACGAGCAGTACTTC
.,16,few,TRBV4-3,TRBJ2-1,CASSQDLHGGGNEQFF,TGCGCCAGCAGCCAAGATCTACACGGGGGTGGGAATGAGCAGTTCTTC
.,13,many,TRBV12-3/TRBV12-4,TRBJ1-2,CASSPREGYGYTF,TGTGCCAGCAGCCCCAGGGAAGGCTATGGCTACACCTTC
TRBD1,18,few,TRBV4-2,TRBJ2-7,CASSPSTGGSNPTYEQYF,TGTGCCAGCAGCCCTTCTACAGGGGGCTCTAACCCCACCTACGAGCAGTACTTC
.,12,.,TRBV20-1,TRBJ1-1,CSAIRGWTEAFF,TGCAGTGCTATCAGGGGCTGGACTGAAGCTTTCTTT